This TCR beta chain stems from a study of T cells in Graves' hyperthyroidism and ophthalmopathy. Study-wide results and limits: Ophthalmopathy cases were set apart from stable hyperthyroidism by a 13 V-J model. In blood, most of the thyroid clonotypes expanded above 0.001 were also present.

Ophthalmopathy patients had moderate-to-severe active disease, CAS ≥3, NOSPECS ≥4, and disease duration under 3 months. The diagnostic basis comprised clinical symptoms, serum thyroxine and TRAb, thyroid ultrasound and orbital computed tomography. Per the germline V gene, CDR1 is SGHTA and CDR2 is FQGNSA. V lost 4 bases to trimming and J lost 4 bases; unmatched junction nucleotides: 9. The CDR3 is made up of 15 amino acids. TCR beta CDR3 regions were amplified from RNA transcripts. The HTBI primer set drove a first-round RT-PCR of the TCR CDR3. One entry per CDR3 protein results from TCRdb running MiXCR on the multiplex PCR reads. The data hold hundreds of thousands of distinct CDR3 sequences, with less than 25% observed a single time. This clonotype showed up just a few times. As yet, its antigen is unknown.

This chain uses TRBV7-2 with TRBJ2-5, with 7 bases fitting TRBD1. The sequencing input was blood. The TCR comes from a man aged 30 to 45 with Graves' ophthalmopathy. The CDR3 DNA reads as TGTGCCAGCAGCTCGATGACAGGGACGGGAGAGACCCAGTACTTC. This sequence encodes CASSSMTGTGETQYF.